This record concerns one TCR beta chain sequence. Its antigen is unidentified. 13 Jbeta primers and 60 Vbeta primers were used for the PCR. Assay: immunoSEQ multiplex PCR; the TCRdb copy retains only in-frame clones and omits some. Of about 160,000 clones listed, about four fifths are singletons. This entry belongs to a study of cytomegalovirus exposure and HLA in healthy donors. Study information: HLA-typed donors contributed 65 million to 95 million unique TCRs, which were held in an early data release. Of the donors genotyped, 300 to 500 in all, 75% to 85% fell in the Caucasian-associated ancestry cluster.

The CDR3 is made up of 14 amino acids. Germline values: CDR1 ENHRY, CDR2 SYGVKD. Trimming removed 3 bases at V and 5 bases at J, with 13 bases between. Broader study findings: The study put 150 to 200 TCR beta chains on its list as cytomegalovirus-associated.

The J gene is TRBJ1-2, the V gene TRBV10-3; D ambiguous. The sequence was obtained from a male donor in good health and CMV-seropositive. The specimen was PBMCs. CDR3 in DNA: TGTGCCATCAGTGAAGTGCGGCAACTATATGGCTACACCTTC. It translates to CAISEVRQLYGYTF.